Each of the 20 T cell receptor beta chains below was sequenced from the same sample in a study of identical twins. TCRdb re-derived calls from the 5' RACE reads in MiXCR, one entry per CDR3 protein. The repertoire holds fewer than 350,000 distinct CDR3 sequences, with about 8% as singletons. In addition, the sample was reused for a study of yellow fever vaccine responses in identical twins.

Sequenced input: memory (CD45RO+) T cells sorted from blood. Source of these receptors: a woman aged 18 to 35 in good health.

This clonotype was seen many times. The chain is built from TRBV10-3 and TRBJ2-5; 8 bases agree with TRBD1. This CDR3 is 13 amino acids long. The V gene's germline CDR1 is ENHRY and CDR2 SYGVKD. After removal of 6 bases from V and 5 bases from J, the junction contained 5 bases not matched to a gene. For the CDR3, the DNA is TGTGCCATCAGCGCAGGACAGGGTGAGACCCAGTACTTC. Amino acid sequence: CAISAGQGETQYF.

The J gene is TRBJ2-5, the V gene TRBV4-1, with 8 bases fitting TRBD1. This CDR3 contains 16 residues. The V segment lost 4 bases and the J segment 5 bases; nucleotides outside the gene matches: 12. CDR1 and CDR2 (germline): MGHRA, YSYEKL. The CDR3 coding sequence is TGCGCCAGCAGCCTTTCACCACAGGGGGATAGGGAGACCCAGTACTTC. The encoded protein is CASSLSPQGDRETQYF.

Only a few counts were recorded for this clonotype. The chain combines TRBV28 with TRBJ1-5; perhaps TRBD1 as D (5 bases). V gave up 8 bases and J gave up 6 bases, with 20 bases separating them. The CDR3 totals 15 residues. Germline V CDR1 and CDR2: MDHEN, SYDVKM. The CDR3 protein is CASQGDLGSSQPQHF. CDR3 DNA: TGTGCCAGCCAGGGAGATCTGGGTAGTAGTCAGCCCCAGCATTTT.

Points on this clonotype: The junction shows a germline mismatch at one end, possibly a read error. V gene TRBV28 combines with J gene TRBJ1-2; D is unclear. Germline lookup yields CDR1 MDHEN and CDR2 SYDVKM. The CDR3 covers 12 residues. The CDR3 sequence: CTSSLTGYGYTF. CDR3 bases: TGTACCAGCAGTTTAACCGGCTATGGCTACACCTTC.

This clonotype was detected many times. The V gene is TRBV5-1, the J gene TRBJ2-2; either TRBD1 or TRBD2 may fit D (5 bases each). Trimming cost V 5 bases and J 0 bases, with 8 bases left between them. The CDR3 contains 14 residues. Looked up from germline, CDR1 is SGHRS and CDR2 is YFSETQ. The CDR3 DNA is TGCGCCAGCAGAGAGGGACCGAACACCGGGGAGCTGTTTTTT. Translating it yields CASREGPNTGELFF.

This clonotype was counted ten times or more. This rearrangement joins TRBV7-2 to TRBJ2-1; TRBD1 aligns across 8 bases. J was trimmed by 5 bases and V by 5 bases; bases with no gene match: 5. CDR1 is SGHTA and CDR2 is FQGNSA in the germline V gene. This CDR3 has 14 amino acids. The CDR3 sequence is CASSLDRGHNEQFF. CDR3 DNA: TGTGCCAGCAGCCTCGACAGGGGACACAATGAGCAGTTCTTC.

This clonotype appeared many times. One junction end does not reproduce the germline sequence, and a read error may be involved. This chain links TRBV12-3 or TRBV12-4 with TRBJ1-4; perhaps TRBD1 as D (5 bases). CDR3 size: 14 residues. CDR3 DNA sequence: TGTGCCAGCAGCCGCGGGGGTTCTAACGAAAAACTGTTTTTT. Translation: CASSRGGSNEKLFF.

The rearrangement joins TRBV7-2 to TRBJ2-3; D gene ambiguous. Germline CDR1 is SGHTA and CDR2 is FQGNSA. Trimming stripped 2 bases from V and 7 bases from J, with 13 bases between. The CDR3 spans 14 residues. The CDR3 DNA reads TGTGCCAGCAGCTTATCGGATGGGTGGAATACGCAGTATTTT. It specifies CASSLSDGWNTQYF.

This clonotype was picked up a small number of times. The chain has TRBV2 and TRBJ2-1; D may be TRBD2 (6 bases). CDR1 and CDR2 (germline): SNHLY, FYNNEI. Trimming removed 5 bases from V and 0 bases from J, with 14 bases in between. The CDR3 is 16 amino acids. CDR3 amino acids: CASSLRDSYSYNEQFF. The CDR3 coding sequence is TGTGCCAGCAGTTTGAGGGACTCATACTCCTACAATGAGCAGTTCTTC.

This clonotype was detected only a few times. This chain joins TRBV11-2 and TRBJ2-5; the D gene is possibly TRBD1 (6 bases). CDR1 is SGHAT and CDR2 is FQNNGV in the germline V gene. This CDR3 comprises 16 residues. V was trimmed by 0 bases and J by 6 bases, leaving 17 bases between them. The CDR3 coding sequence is TGTGCCAGCAGCTTAGATCCGGGCAGAGGGACAAAGACCCAGTACTTC. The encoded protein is CASSLDPGRGTKTQYF.

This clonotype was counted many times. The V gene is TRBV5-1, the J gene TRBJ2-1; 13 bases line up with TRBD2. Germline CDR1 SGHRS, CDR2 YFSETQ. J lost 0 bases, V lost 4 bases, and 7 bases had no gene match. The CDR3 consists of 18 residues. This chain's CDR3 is CASSRTSGGQSSYNEQFF. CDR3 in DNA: TGCGCCAGCAGCCGGACTAGCGGGGGCCAAAGCTCCTACAATGAGCAGTTCTTC.

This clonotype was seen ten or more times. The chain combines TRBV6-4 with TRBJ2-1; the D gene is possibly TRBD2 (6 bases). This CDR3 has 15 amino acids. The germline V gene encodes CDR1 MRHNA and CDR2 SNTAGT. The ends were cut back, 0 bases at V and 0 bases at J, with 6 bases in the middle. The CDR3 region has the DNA TGTGCCAGCAGTGACTCAGCGGGCTCCTACAATGAGCAGTTCTTC. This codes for CASSDSAGSYNEQFF.

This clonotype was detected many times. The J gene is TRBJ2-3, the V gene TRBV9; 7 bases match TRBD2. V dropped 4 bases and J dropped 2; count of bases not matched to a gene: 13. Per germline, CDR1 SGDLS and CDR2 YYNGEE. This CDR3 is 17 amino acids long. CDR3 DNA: TGTGCCAGCAGCACAGCCCTAACGGGGGGTCCCACAGATACGCAGTATTTT. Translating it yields CASSTALTGGPTDTQYF.

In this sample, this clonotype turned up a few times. CDR3 in amino acids: CASSDSTKGGYGYTF. Written as DNA, the CDR3 is TGTGCCAGCAGTGATTCTACCAAAGGGGGCTATGGCTACACCTTC. The genes are TRBV25-1 and TRBJ1-2; weak D call: TRBD1 (6 bases). CDR1 is MGHDK and CDR2 is SYGVNS in the germline V gene. The CDR3 contains 15 residues. With 3 bases removed from V and 4 bases from J, the gap between germline ends came to 15 bases.

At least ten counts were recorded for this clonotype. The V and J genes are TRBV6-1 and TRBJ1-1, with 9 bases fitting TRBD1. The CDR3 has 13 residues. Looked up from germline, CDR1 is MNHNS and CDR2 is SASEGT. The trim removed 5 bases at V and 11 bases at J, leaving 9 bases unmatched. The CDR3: CASSPGTGSSAFF. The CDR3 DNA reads TGTGCCAGCAGTCCTGGGACAGGGAGTTCGGCTTTCTTT.

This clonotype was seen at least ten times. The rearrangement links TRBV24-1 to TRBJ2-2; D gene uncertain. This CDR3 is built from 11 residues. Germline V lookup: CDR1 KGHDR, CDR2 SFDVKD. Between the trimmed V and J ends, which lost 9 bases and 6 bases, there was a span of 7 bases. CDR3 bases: TGTGCCACCTCCCGGTCCGGGGAGCTGTTTTTT. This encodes CATSRSGELFF.

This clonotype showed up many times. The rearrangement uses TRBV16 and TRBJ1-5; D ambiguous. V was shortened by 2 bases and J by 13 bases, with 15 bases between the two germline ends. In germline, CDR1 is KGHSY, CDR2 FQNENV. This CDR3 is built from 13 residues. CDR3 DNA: TGTGCCAGCAGCCAACGGGTCCCACCAGAGCAGCATTTT. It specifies CASSQRVPPEQHF.

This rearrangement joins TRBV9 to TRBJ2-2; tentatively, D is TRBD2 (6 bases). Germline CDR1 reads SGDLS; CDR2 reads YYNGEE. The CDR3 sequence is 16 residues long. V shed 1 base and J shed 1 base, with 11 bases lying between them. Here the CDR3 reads CASSVRSGQNTGELFF. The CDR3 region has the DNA TGTGCCAGCAGCGTAAGGAGCGGGCAGAACACCGGGGAGCTGTTTTTT.

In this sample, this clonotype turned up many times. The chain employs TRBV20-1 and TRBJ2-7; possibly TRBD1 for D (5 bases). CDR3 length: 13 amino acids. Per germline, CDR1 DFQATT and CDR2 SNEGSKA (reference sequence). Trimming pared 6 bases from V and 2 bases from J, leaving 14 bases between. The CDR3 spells CSAQGGETYEQYV. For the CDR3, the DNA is TGCAGTGCGCAGGGTGGGGAAACCTACGAGCAGTACGTC.

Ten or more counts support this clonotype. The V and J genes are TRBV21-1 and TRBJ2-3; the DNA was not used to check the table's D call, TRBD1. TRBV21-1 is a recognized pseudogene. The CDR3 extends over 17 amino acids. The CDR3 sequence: CASSRPRGGTGLDTQYF. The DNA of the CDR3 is TGTGCCAGCAGCCGACCTCGGGGCGGGACAGGTCTGGATACGCAGTATTTT.